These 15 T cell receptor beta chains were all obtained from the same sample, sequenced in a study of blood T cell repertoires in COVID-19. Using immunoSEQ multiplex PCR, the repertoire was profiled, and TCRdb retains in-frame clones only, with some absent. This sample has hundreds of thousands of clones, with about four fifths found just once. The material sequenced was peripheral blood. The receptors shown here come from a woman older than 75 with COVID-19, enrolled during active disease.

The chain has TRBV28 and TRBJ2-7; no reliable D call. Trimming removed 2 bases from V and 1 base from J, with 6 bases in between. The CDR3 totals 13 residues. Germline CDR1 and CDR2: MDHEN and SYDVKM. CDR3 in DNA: TGTGCCAGCAGTTTAGCGAATTCCTACGAGCAGTACTTC. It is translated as CASSLANSYEQYF. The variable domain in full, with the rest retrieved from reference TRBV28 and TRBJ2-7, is DVKVTQSSRYLVKRTGEKVFLECVQDMDHENMFWYRQDPGLGLRLIYFSYDVKMKEKGDIPEGYSVSREKKERFSLILESASTNQTSMYLCASSLANSYEQYFGPGTRLTVT.

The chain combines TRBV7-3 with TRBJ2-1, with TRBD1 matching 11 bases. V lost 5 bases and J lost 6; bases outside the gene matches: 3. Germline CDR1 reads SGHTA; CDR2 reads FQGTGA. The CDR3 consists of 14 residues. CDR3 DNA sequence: TGTGCCAGCAGCCCCGGGACAGGGGGCAATGAGCAGTTCTTC. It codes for CASSPGTGGNEQFF.

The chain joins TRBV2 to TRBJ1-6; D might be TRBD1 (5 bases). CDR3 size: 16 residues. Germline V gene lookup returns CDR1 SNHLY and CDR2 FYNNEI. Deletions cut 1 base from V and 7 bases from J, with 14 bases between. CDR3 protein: CASSEVLAGRNSPLHF. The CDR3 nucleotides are TGTGCCAGCAGTGAAGTTTTGGCAGGGAGGAATTCACCCCTCCACTTT.

CDR3 amino acids: CASSLGLSNTGELFF. The CDR3 DNA reads as TGTGCCAGCAGTTTGGGACTATCGAACACCGGGGAGCTGTTTTTT. This rearrangement joins TRBV2 to TRBJ2-2, with TRBD2 matching 7 bases. Germline CDR1 and CDR2: SNHLY and FYNNEI. V lost 5 bases and J lost 0; bases outside the gene matches: 3. This CDR3 is 15 amino acids long.

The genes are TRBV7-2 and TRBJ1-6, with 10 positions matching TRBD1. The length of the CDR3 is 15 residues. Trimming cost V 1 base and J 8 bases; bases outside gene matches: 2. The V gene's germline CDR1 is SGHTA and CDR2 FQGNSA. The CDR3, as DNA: TGTGCCAGCAGCTTAGTCGGGACAGGGGATTCACCCCTCCACTTT. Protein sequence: CASSLVGTGDSPLHF.

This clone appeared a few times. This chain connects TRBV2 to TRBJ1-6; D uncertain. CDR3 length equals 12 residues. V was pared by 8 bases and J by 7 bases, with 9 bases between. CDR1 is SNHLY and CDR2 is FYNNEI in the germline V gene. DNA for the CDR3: TGTGCCAGCGCTGGCACGAATTCACCCCTCCACTTT. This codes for CASAGTNSPLHF.

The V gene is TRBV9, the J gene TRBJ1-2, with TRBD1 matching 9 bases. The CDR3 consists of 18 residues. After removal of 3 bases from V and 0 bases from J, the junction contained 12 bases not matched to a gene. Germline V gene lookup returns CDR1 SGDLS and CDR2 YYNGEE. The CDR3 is CASSETGTGLAANYGYTF. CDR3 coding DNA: TGTGCCAGCAGCGAAACCGGGACAGGGTTAGCAGCTAACTATGGCTACACCTTC. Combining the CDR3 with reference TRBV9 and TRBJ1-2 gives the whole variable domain DSGVTQTPKHLITATGQRVTLRCSPRSGDLSVYWYQQSLDQGLQFLIQYYNGEERAKGNILERFSAQQFPDLHSELNLSSLELGDSALYFCASSETGTGLAANYGYTFGSGTRLTVV.

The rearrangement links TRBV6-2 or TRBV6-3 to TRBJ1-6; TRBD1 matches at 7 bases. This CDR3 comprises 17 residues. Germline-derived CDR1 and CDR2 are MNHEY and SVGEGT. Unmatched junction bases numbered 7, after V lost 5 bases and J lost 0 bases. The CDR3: CASSPGTVSSYNSPLHF. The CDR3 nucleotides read TGTGCCAGCAGTCCCGGGACAGTAAGCTCCTATAATTCACCCCTCCACTTT.

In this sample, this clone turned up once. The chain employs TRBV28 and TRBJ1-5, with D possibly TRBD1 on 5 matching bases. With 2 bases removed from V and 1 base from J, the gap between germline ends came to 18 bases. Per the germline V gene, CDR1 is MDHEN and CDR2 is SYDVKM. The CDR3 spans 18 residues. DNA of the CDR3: TGTGCCAGCAGTTTAGGGCAGGGAGGGGATTGGAGCAATCAGCCCCAGCATTTT. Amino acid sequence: CASSLGQGGDWSNQPQHF.

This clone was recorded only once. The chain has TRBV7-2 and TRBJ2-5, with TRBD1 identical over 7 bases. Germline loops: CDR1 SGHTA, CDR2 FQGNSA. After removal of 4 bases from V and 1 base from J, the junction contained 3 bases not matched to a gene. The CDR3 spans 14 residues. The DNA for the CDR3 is TGTGCCAGCAGCTGGACAGGTCTCCAAGAGACCCAGTACTTC. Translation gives CASSWTGLQETQYF.

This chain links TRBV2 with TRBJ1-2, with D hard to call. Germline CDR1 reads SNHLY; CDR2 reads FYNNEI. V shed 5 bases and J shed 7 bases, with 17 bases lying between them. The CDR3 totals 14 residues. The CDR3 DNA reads TGTGCCAGCAGTCCAAGGACGGAGGCCCGTGGCTACACCTTC. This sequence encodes CASSPRTEARGYTF. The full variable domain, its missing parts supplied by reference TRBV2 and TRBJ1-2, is EPEVTQTPSHQVTQMGQEVILRCVPISNHLYFYWYRQILGQKVEFLVSFYNNEISEKSEIFDDQFSVERPDGSNFTLKIRSTKLEDSAMYFCASSPRTEARGYTFGSGTRLTVV.

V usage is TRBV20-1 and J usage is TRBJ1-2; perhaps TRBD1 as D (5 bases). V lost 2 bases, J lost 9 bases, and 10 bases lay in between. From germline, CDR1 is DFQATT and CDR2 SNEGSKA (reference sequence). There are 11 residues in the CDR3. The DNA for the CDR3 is TGCAGTGCTAGACAAAAGGGGAGCTACACCTTC. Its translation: CSARQKGSYTF.

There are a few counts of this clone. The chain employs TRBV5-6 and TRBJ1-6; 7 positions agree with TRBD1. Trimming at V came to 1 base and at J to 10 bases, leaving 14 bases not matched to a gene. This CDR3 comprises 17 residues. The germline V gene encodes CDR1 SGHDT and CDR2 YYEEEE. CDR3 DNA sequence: TGTGCCAGCAGCTTGAAAAGGAGGGAAGGGGGCCGGTCACCCCTCCACTTT. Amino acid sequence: CASSLKRREGGRSPLHF.

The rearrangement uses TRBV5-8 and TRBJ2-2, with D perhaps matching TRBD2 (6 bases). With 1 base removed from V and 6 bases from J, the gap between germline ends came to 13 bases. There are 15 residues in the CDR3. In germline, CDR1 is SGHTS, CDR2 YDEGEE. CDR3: CASSLPGVNPGELFF. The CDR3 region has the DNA TGTGCCAGCAGCTTGCCGGGAGTTAACCCCGGGGAGCTGTTTTTT.

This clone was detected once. The CDR3 sequence is CSARGGPTEAFF. CDR3 DNA: TGCAGCGCCCGAGGGGGACCCACTGAAGCTTTCTTT. This chain joins TRBV29-1 and TRBJ1-1; tentatively, D is TRBD1 (6 bases). This CDR3 region has 12 residues. CDR1 and CDR2 (germline): SQVTM, ANQGSEA. V shed 7 bases and J shed 4 bases, with 13 bases lying between them.